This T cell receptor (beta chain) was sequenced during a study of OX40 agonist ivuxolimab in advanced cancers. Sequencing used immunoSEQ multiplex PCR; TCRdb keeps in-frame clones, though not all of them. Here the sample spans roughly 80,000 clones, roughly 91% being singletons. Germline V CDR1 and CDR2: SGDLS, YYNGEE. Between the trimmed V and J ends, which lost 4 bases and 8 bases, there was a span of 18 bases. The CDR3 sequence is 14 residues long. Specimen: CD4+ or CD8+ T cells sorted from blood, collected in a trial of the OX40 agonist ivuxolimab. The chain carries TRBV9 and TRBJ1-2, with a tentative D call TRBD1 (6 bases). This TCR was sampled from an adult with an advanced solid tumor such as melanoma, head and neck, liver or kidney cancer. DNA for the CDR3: TGTGCCAGCAGCCGATCGACAGGCTCAGGAGGCTACACCTTC. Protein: CASSRSTGSGGYTF.